The rows below give T cell receptor beta chains drawn from one sample of a study of human T cells and chemical hapten exposure. TCRdb re-called the RACE reads through MiXCR, storing one row per CDR3 protein. The sample carries roughly 80,000 distinct CDR3 sequences, 8.5% to 10% recorded once. Source material: whole blood. These TCRs come from a female donor in good health. Some clones in this sample may be carry-over from other donors' samples. The CDR3 runs from the conserved cysteine through the conserved F or W. D genes are given only for firm matches. Clone size appears in some rows only: once, few, many, or a class for an expanded clone.

J gene | D gene | clone size | V gene | CDR3 protein | CDR3 DNA
TRBJ1-4 | TRBD1 | few | TRBV4-2 | CASSQTPGQAEREKLFF | TGTGCCAGCAGCCAGACTCCCGGACAGGCCGAACGGGAAAAACTGTTTTTT
TRBJ2-3 | TRBD1 | many | TRBV5-1 | CASFPGQGTDTQYF | TGCGCCAGCTTCCCGGGACAGGGCACAGATACGCAGTATTTT
TRBJ1-5 | TRBD1 | once | TRBV7-8 | CASSLVPRGDQPQHF | TGTGCCAGCAGCTTAGTTCCCAGGGGGGATCAGCCCCAGCATTTT
TRBJ2-5 | TRBD2 | few | TRBV6-6 | CASSSTSGEETQYF | TGTGCCAGCAGTTCGACTAGCGGGGAAGAGACCCAGTACTTC
TRBJ2-3 | TRBD2 | - | TRBV20-1 | CSATYGGADGDTQYF | TGCAGTGCTACCTACGGGGGGGCCGATGGAGATACGCAGTATTTT
TRBJ1-3 | - | many | TRBV6-6 | CASSPRQVSGNTIYF | TGTGCCAGCAGTCCCAGACAGGTCTCTGGAAACACCATATATTTT
TRBJ2-4 | - | many | TRBV6-2/TRBV6-3 | CASSSRGSLAKNIQYF | TGTGCCAGCAGTTCCAGGGGTAGCCTAGCCAAAAACATTCAGTACTTC
TRBJ2-3 | TRBD2 | - | TRBV7-6 | CASSRSGLAVTDTQYF | TGTGCCAGCAGCAGAAGTGGACTAGCGGTAACAGATACGCAGTATTTT
TRBJ1-6 | TRBD1 | - | TRBV12-3/TRBV12-4 | CASSPGQGYGPLHF | TGTGCCAGCAGTCCAGGACAGGGATATGGACCCCTCCACTTT
TRBJ1-2 | TRBD1 | few | TRBV12-3/TRBV12-4 | CASIVMGQTYYGYTF | TGTGCCAGCATCGTAATGGGACAGACCTACTATGGCTACACCTTC
TRBJ2-1 | TRBD2 | few | TRBV4-1 | CASSQDGAGGRDEQFF | TGCGCCAGCAGCCAAGATGGCGCGGGGGGGCGTGATGAGCAGTTCTTC
TRBJ2-3 | - | few | TRBV11-2 | CASSRVRASTDTQYF | TGTGCCAGCAGCCGGGTCCGGGCAAGCACAGATACGCAGTATTTT
TRBJ1-6 | - | many | TRBV9 | CASSVRTAASSYNSPLHF | TGTGCCAGCAGCGTACGGACAGCCGCGAGCTCCTATAATTCACCCCTCCACTTT
TRBJ1-1 | TRBD1 | many | TRBV11-1 | CASSLTGDTEAFF | TGTGCCAGCAGCCTGACAGGGGACACTGAAGCTTTCTTT
TRBJ1-2 | TRBD1 | many | TRBV4-1 | CASSSGTGNYGYTF | TGCGCCAGCAGCTCCGGGACAGGGAACTATGGCTACACCTTC
TRBJ2-5 | - | many | TRBV29-1 | CSVEGEGEETQYF | TGCAGCGTTGAGGGGGAGGGGGAAGAGACCCAGTACTTC
TRBJ1-1 | - | - | TRBV12-3/TRBV12-4 | CASSLASIMNTEAFF | TGTGCCAGCAGTTTAGCTTCGATCATGAACACTGAAGCTTTCTTT
TRBJ1-1 | - | many | TRBV24-1 | CATSDSGGWSSEAFF | TGTGCCACCAGTGATTCGGGTGGGTGGTCGTCTGAAGCTTTCTTT